The clone carrying this T cell receptor beta chain has just one count. These data come from a study of blood T cell repertoires in COVID-19. Study as a whole: COVID-19 samples, acute and convalescent, were from the United States, Italy and Spain. Sample material is recorded as cDNA or gDNA derived from T cells, B-cell-depleted T cells, or PBMCs.

The CDR3 extends over 16 amino acids. The Seattle patients, enrolled during active infection, were followed longitudinally. Original handling: Estimation of nucleated cell counts was performed using reference gene primer amplification. Sequencing used immunoSEQ multiplex PCR; TCRdb keeps in-frame clones, though not all of them. From that table come the V and J calls and clone size; the DNA was used to work out D and trimming. The sample yields some 150,000 clones, 80% to 90% seen once. Sequenced material: peripheral blood. This chain uses TRBV21-1 with TRBJ1-2. TRBV21-1 is reported as a pseudogene. This sequence was found in a woman aged 55-70 years with COVID-19, enrolled during active disease. The CDR3 nucleotides read TGTGCCAGCAGCCCACGAGACCCTTCGGGGAACCATGGCTACACCTTC. Translation gives CASSPRDPSGNHGYTF.